Sequencing of this T cell receptor (beta chain) was carried out in a study of T-cell memory formation after mild COVID-19. TCRdb passed the 5' RACE reads through MiXCR, listing each CDR3 protein once. The sample lists more than 150,000 distinct CDR3 sequences; less than 20% were seen once. The CDR3 sequence is 17 residues long. V was pared by 4 bases and J by 4 bases, with 20 bases between. This clonotype was sampled from a man between 18 and 29 years old who had mild COVID-19 (a few samples of this study predate the infection). Cell type and time point are not known. Sequencing was carried out using PBMCs or a T cell subset sorted from them (not recorded which). The chain joins TRBV12-3 or TRBV12-4 to TRBJ2-1; tentative D call: TRBD2 (5 bases). Here the CDR3 DNA reads TGTGCCAGCAGTTCCCTTGGCGTGAGGGCGCGATACAATGAGCAGTTCTTC. Protein: CASSSLGVRARYNEQFF.